Included here is one T cell receptor (beta chain) sequence, with context. No antigen is known for it. Germline V lookup: CDR1 GTSNPN, CDR2 SVGIG (reference sequence). CDR3 length: 13 amino acids. J gave up 6 bases and V 1 base, and 5 bases lay outside the gene matches. Both 60 Vbeta primers and 13 Jbeta primers went into the PCR. Authors' analysis steps: Around 83 million unique TCR beta chains, roughly 10 million shared, were counted in a later analysis. The protocol was immunoSEQ multiplex PCR, while the TCRdb copy is restricted to in-frame clones and leaves out a portion. V and J calls and clone size are given by that table; D and trimming were obtained from the DNA. The data show around 120,000 clones, with approximately 76% seen just once and around 30% held by the top ten. The source of the sample is a study of cytomegalovirus exposure and HLA in healthy donors. In the study overall: T cells numbering about 179 million yielded some 110 million unique TCR beta sequences in an earlier analysis.

General observations from the study: CMV serostatus was the only immune exposure information that was available. In a later analysis, at a false discovery rate of 0.05, under 20,000 TCR beta sequences matched HLA alleles.

The chain carries TRBV30 and TRBJ2-7; 8 bases agree with TRBD1. Sequencing used PBMCs. The clonotype was recovered from a man in his sixties in good health and CMV-seropositive. The CDR3 region has the DNA TGTGCCTGGAGTGGGGGACAGGCTCCCGAGCAGTACTTC. This sequence encodes CAWSGGQAPEQYF.